This T cell receptor (beta chain) is from a study of blood T cell repertoires in COVID-19 (dated by TCRdb to the early 2020s). Describing the broader study: The collaborator samples originated in the United States, Italy and Spain and spanned the acute and convalescent phases of COVID-19. The prospective study material was composed of cDNA or gDNA derived from T cells, B-cell-depleted T cells, or PBMCs. Subjects who had been exposed to COVID-19, were actively infected with it, or had recovered from it provided the deeply sampled blood TCRbeta repertoires that made up the dataset. The repertoires were released in a freely available public database intended as a resource for research on the immune response to SARS-CoV-2. The samples were drawn from the first 160 participants of the ongoing ImmuneRACE study and from about 1,200 subjects provided by 6 global collaborators. Sample metadata almost always included a de-identified subject ID, COVID-19 status, age in years and sex. HLA class I and class II types, where available, came from metadata supplied by the sample provider rather than from assay-based typing. The research as a whole found: The quantity of clinical and demographic metadata differed by source and by participant and was supplied without curation.

The collaborating institutions used their own protocols to collect whole blood in K2EDTA tubes. For TCRbeta analysis, collaborators shipped samples as frozen whole blood, isolated PBMCs, or DNA extracted from either of those sample types. The CDR3, cysteine through phenylalanine, is 16 amino acids long. The retained sequence is limited to the CDR3, 48 bases, with the frame set at the first base. Sequences MDHEN (CDR1) and SYDVKM (CDR2) are obtained from the germline V gene. From V the trimming removes 5 bases and from J it removes 6 bases, while the gene matches leave 14 bases of the junction unaccounted for. Turning to this clone: Its antigen is not yet known. Within one base of it there is no much larger clone, and no base qualities were kept.

TCRbeta CDR3 regions were amplified from genomic DNA using the immunoSEQ Assay, a bias-controlled multiplex PCR. Processing in the source paper ran as follows. Within the assay, amplification of reference gene primers was used to estimate how many nucleated cells each sample contained. Sequence reads were collapsed and filtered to measure the absolute abundance of every unique TCRbeta CDR3 rearrangement. For each sample, productive Simpson clonality was calculated by taking the square root of Simpson's diversity index across productive rearrangements. TCRdb retrieved this table from immuneACCESS and kept in-frame rearrangements only. Not all clones are present; in checked studies, unresolved V genes account for under half, and no reason is known for the remainder. From that table come the V and J calls and clone size; the DNA was used to work out D and trimming. Counted in this sample were around 200,000 clones; 65% to 90% of them appeared once. Together, the top ten hold 4.5% to 5.5% of the sample.

This TCR was recovered from a human donor in a cohort sampled during active COVID-19. The sequence joins TRBV28 to TRBJ1-2; 8 nucleotides in the junction match TRBD1. Material: peripheral blood. The CDR3 region has the sequence CASSLPYGQGENGYTF. In nucleotide form, the sequence is TGTGCCAGCAGTCTCCCCTACGGACAGGGAGAGAATGGCTACACCTTC.